The clone carrying this T cell receptor beta chain was recorded only once. This CDR3 spans 14 amino acids. V lost 2 bases and J lost 1, with 9 bases in between. Germline CDR1 GTSNPN, CDR2 SVGIG (reference sequence). This entry belongs to a study of blood T cell repertoires in COVID-19. Overall study context: Italy, Spain and the United States were the sources of the convalescent and acute COVID-19 samples. T cells, B-cell-depleted T cells, or PBMCs provided the cDNA or gDNA that served as material.

Original methodology: Estimates of nucleated cell counts were drawn from the amplification of reference gene primers. Libraries were prepared by immunoSEQ multiplex PCR; TCRdb keeps only in-frame clonotypes and omits some of them. For V, J and clone size, that table is used; D and trimming come from the DNA. The repertoire includes about 160,000 clones, just under 95% of them detected once, and under 5% sits in the top ten. The sequenced material came from peripheral blood. This sequence was found in a woman between 45 and 60 years old with acute or convalescent COVID-19. V gene TRBV30 combines with J gene TRBJ1-3; D is unresolved. The CDR3 DNA sequence: TGTGCCTGGAGTCGTAGAGGTTCTGGAAACACCATATATTTT. Translation: CAWSRRGSGNTIYF.